These 13 T cell receptor beta chains were all obtained from the same sample, sequenced in a study of spatial heterogeneity in lung cancer. MiXCR, run by TCRdb on the 5' RACE reads, gives a single entry per CDR3 protein. The profile covers 2,500 to 3,000 distinct CDR3 sequences, with about 12% appearing a single time and about 39% taken by the ten largest. Time point in this sample: sample taken at primary tumor resection. Researchers sequenced whole RNA taken from tumor, nontumor lung or frozen PBMC without sorting. This material consisted of normal lung tissue next to the tumor, taken at surgery. All receptors come from a male donor with early-stage non-small cell lung cancer.

At least ten counts were recorded for this clonotype. V gene TRBV19 combines with J gene TRBJ1-5; no reliable D call. CDR1 and CDR2 (germline): LNHDA, SQIVND (reference sequence). V gave up 10 bases and J gave up 0 bases, with 10 bases separating them. The CDR3 has 13 amino acids. CDR3 sequence reads: CATAGGSNQPQHF. CDR3 sequence (DNA): TGTGCCACCGCGGGCGGTAGCAATCAGCCCCAGCATTTT.

By sample fraction, this clonotype is medium-sized (0.01 to 0.1%). V usage is TRBV15 and J usage is TRBJ2-1; D unclear. Germline loops: CDR1 LNHNV, CDR2 YYDKDF (reference sequence). V dropped 0 bases and J dropped 7 bases, with 13 bases sitting between them. There are 15 residues in the CDR3. The CDR3 is CATSRDLGASNEQFF. The CDR3 coding sequence is TGTGCCACCAGCAGAGATTTAGGAGCCTCTAATGAGCAGTTCTTC.

This clonotype rates as medium-sized (0.01 to 0.1%). The DNA is left out, because the CDR3 cannot be placed on it with certainty; the CDR3 is given as TCRdb lists it. The chain is built from TRBV12-2 and TRBJ2-7; TRBD2, the table's D call, lacks a check against the DNA. TRBV12-2 is listed as a pseudogene. The CDR3 numbers 15 amino acids, ends counted. The CDR3 region is CASHVVAGGISEQYF.

This sequence joins TRBV3-1 and TRBJ1-2; tentative D call: TRBD1 (6 bases). The V end was cut by 6 bases, the J end by 5 bases, with 13 bases between. This CDR3 is 13 amino acids long. The germline V gene encodes CDR1 LGHDT and CDR2 YNNKEL (reference sequence). CDR3 sequence (DNA): TGTGCCAGCAGTCGAGAGGGGGGTTATGGCTACACCTTC. Amino acids: CASSREGGYGYTF.

This clonotype is large by share. V usage is TRBV20-1 and J usage is TRBJ1-5; 8 bases fit TRBD1. Unmatched junction bases numbered 17, after V lost 4 bases and J lost 9 bases. The CDR3 runs to 16 residues. Germline assignment: CDR1 DFQATT and CDR2 SNEGSKA (reference sequence). CDR3 in DNA: TGCAGTGCTATTTCTGCCAGGGGGCGATTCTCTCGGCCCCAGCATTTT. Residues: CSAISARGRFSRPQHF.

In its sample, this clonotype was seen many times. This chain uses TRBV4-1 with TRBJ1-1, with 7 bases that match TRBD1. CDR1 is MGHRA, CDR2 YSYEKL, per germline. V trimming: 1 base; J trimming: 4 bases; junction bases outside the gene matches: 9. The CDR3 totals 16 residues. The CDR3 sequence: CASSQGLRGPGTEAFF. CDR3 DNA sequence: TGCGCCAGCAGCCAAGGTTTGAGGGGGCCGGGCACTGAAGCTTTCTTT.

By sample share, this clonotype is medium-sized. The chain employs TRBV7-9 and TRBJ2-5; D remains ambiguous. CDR3 length: 14 residues. Trimming took off 5 bases at V and 4 bases at J, with 14 bases between the two ends. CDR1 and CDR2 from the germline V gene are SEHNR and FQNEAQ (reference sequence). In DNA form, the CDR3 reads TGTGCCAGCAGCGTCAGGAGTTCAGGAGAGACCCAGTACTTC. It encodes CASSVRSSGETQYF.

This clonotype was counted at least ten times. This chain joins TRBV3-1 and TRBJ1-5; weak D call: TRBD1 (5 bases). The CDR3 covers 14 residues. V lost 1 base, J lost 7 bases, and 11 bases lay in between. Germline CDR1 LGHDT, CDR2 YNNKEL (reference sequence). The CDR3 sequence is CASSQGTGEQPQHF. The CDR3 DNA is TGTGCCAGCAGCCAAGGCACAGGAGAACAGCCCCAGCATTTT. Looking up the rest from reference TRBV3-1 and TRBJ1-5 gives the full variable domain: DTAVSQTPKYLVTQMGNDKSIKCEQNLGHDTMYWYKQDSKKFLKIMFSYNNKELIINETVPNRFSPKSPDKAHLNLHINSLELGDSAVYFCASSQGTGEQPQHFGDGTRLSIL.

The chain uses TRBV12-3 or TRBV12-4 and TRBJ1-1; maybe TRBD1 (5 bases). With 5 bases removed from V and 7 bases from J, the gap between germline ends came to 14 bases. There are 13 residues in the CDR3. CDR3 in amino acids: CASSLRGDREAFF. CDR3 bases: TGTGCCAGCAGTCTGAGAGGGGACCGTGAAGCTTTCTTT.

The chain employs TRBV20-1 and TRBJ2-2; D gene ambiguous. The germline gives CDR1 DFQATT, CDR2 SNEGSKA (reference sequence). Trimming shortened V by 1 base and J by 1 base, and 16 bases separated the two germline ends. The CDR3 has 17 residues. The CDR3 is CSARVVKETLNTGELFF. CDR3 nucleotides: TGCAGTGCTAGAGTGGTAAAGGAGACCCTGAACACCGGGGAGCTGTTTTTT.

In DNA, the CDR3 is TGTGCCACCAGTGACCCCGGGACAGGCTACGAGCAGTACTTC. Its translation is CATSDPGTGYEQYF. This chain joins TRBV24-1 and TRBJ2-7; 8 nucleotides align to TRBD1. The CDR3 consists of 14 residues. V shed 4 bases, J shed 3 bases, and the junction held 4 bases outside the gene matches. The germline V gene encodes CDR1 KGHDR and CDR2 SFDVKD.

This clonotype was seen repeatedly, ten times or more. V is TRBV10-3 and J is TRBJ2-2; D is perhaps TRBD2 (5 bases). Germline values: CDR1 ENHRY, CDR2 SYGVKD. This CDR3 has 15 amino acids. V was clipped by 4 bases and J by 4 bases, with 13 bases between them. The chain's CDR3 is CAISGSGSTTGELFF. CDR3 coding DNA: TGTGCCATCAGTGGATCGGGGAGTACCACCGGGGAGCTGTTTTTT.

This clonotype has ten or more counts. The chain has TRBV18 and TRBJ2-1, with 10 nucleotides matching TRBD1. J was trimmed by 5 bases and V by 3 bases; bases with no gene match: 4. This CDR3 has 15 amino acids. CDR1 and CDR2 (germline): KGHSH, LQKENI. The CDR3, as DNA: TGTGCCAGCTCACCCTGGACAGGGGGTAACAATGAGCAGTTCTTC. Translation: CASSPWTGGNNEQFF.